These 20 T cell receptor beta chains came from one sample sequenced in a study of blood T cell repertoires in COVID-19. Sequencing was performed with immunoSEQ multiplex PCR; in TCRdb, only in-frame clones are kept and a portion is missing. The sample holds about 89,000 clones, more than 80% seen once. Source material: peripheral blood. The receptors here all came from a woman aged 80 or older with acute or convalescent COVID-19.

The chain is built from TRBV24-1 and TRBJ1-2; D unclear. The CDR3 spans 13 residues. V dropped 7 bases and J dropped 3 bases, with 11 bases sitting between them. Germline loops: CDR1 KGHDR, CDR2 SFDVKD. The CDR3 sequence is CATSGYPDYGYTF. The CDR3 region has the DNA TGTGCCACCAGCGGGTATCCAGACTATGGCTACACCTTC.

The chain has TRBV11-1 and TRBJ2-5; 8 nucleotides line up with TRBD1. Looked up from germline, CDR1 is SGHAT and CDR2 is FQDESV (reference sequence). The length of the CDR3 is 16 residues. The junction had 12 bases not matched to a gene; V was cut back by 3 bases and J by 6 bases. Here the CDR3 DNA reads TGTGCCAGCAGCTTCCCAGGACAGGGTGGGTTAAAGACCCAGTACTTC. This translates into CASSFPGQGGLKTQYF. Using reference TRBV11-1 and TRBJ2-5 for the parts outside the CDR3, the full variable domain is EAEVAQSPRYKITEKSQAVAFWCDPISGHATLYWYRQILGQGPELLVQFQDESVVDDSQLPKDRFSAERLKGVDSTLKIQPAELGDSAMYLCASSFPGQGGLKTQYFGPGTRLLVL.

The rearrangement joins TRBV2 to TRBJ1-5; no clear D gene. The CDR3 loop spans 15 amino acids. V shed 3 bases and J shed 4 bases, with 13 bases lying between them. CDR1 and CDR2 (germline): SNHLY, FYNNEI. The DNA for the CDR3 is TGTGCCAGCAGTGACATCGGGGTTAGGAATCAGCCCCAGCATTTT. Its protein is CASSDIGVRNQPQHF.

This rearrangement joins TRBV4-2 to TRBJ2-4, with D possibly TRBD2 on 5 matching bases. CDR3 length: 15 residues. The V gene's germline CDR1 is LGHNA and CDR2 YNFKEQ. V lost 5 bases to trimming and J lost 0 bases, with 11 bases between them. CDR3 sequence reads: CASSLGSLAKNIQYF. CDR3 coding DNA: TGTGCCAGCAGCTTAGGGAGTCTAGCCAAAAACATTCAGTACTTC.

This clone was recorded only once. The V call is TRBV11-2, the J call TRBJ1-6; TRBD1 matches 8 bases. The germline CDR1 and CDR2 sequences are SGHAT and FQNNGV. The CDR3 totals 14 residues. The V gene end was trimmed by 5 bases and the J gene end by 9 bases; junction bases not matched to a gene: 6. The CDR3 loop is CASSPRQGISPLHF. The CDR3 DNA is TGTGCCAGCAGCCCGCGACAGGGGATTTCACCCCTCCACTTT.

The rearrangement joins TRBV6-5 to TRBJ2-3; weak D call: TRBD1 (6 bases). The CDR3 runs 14 residues. The V end was cut by 2 bases, the J end by 2 bases, with 8 bases between. Germline CDR1 MNHEY, CDR2 SVGAGI. The CDR3 loop reads CASSYQGTTDTQYF. DNA for the CDR3: TGTGCCAGCAGTTACCAGGGGACCACAGATACGCAGTATTTT.

The genes are TRBV9 and TRBJ2-1; D is possibly TRBD1 (5 bases). CDR1 SGDLS and CDR2 YYNGEE come from the germline V gene. V was cut by 3 bases and J by 5 bases, with 12 bases left in between. This CDR3 comprises 14 residues. The CDR3 DNA reads as TGTGCCAGCAGCGACCCAAGGGGCAACAATGAGCAGTTCTTC. As protein: CASSDPRGNNEQFF.

J is TRBJ1-6 and V is TRBV6-5; D is unresolved. V lost 0 bases, J lost 7 bases, and 13 bases lay in between. CDR1 and CDR2 (germline): MNHEY, SVGAGI. This CDR3 region has 16 residues. The DNA for the CDR3 is TGTGCCAGCAGTTACTCGACCCTAAGGAGGAATTCACCCCTCCACTTT. This encodes CASSYSTLRRNSPLHF.

The table lists this clone with a count of one. This chain uses TRBV12-3 or TRBV12-4 with TRBJ2-7; no reliable D call. V was cut by 6 bases and J by 3 bases, with 6 bases left in between. The CDR3 is 11 residues long. In nucleotides, the CDR3 is TGTGCCAGCAGCCCACTCTACGAGCAGTACTTC. This codes for CASSPLYEQYF.

The CDR3 bases are TGTGCCAGCAGCCGTCTAGGGGGAAAAGGTGAAAAACTGTTTTTT. This gives the protein CASSRLGGKGEKLFF. V gene TRBV3-1 (or the pseudogene TRBV3-2) combines with J gene TRBJ1-4; D is possibly TRBD1 (6 bases). V lost 4 bases, J lost 7 bases, and 16 bases lay in between. The CDR3 covers 15 residues. In germline, CDR1 is LGHDT, CDR2 YNNKEL (reference sequence).

The table lists this clone with a count of one. V usage is TRBV6-5 and J usage is TRBJ1-2, with D hard to call. The CDR3 consists of 13 residues. Germline V gives CDR1 MNHEY, CDR2 SVGAGI. V lost 5 bases and J 4 bases, leaving 11 bases between the germline ends. This CDR3 reads CASSLGEPYGYTF. Written as DNA, the CDR3 is TGTGCCAGCAGTCTAGGAGAGCCCTATGGCTACACCTTC.

This clone appeared once. The chain carries TRBV19 and TRBJ2-7; TRBD2 might be the D (6 bases). This CDR3 spans 16 amino acids. Between the trimmed V and J ends, which lost 1 base and 2 bases, there was a span of 15 bases. CDR1 and CDR2 (germline): LNHDA, SQIVND (reference sequence). The CDR3: CASSIATGDGPYEQYF. In nucleotides, the CDR3 is TGTGCCAGTAGTATAGCCACGGGGGACGGCCCCTACGAGCAGTACTTC.

This chain links TRBV19 with TRBJ2-7; TRBD2 aligns across 15 bases. J lost 6 bases, V lost 8 bases, and 2 bases had no gene match. CDR1 and CDR2 (germline): LNHDA, SQIVND (reference sequence). This CDR3 has 13 amino acids. The chain's CDR3 is CASGGLAGGEQYF. The CDR3 nucleotides are TGTGCCAGTGGGGGACTAGCGGGAGGCGAGCAGTACTTC.

The chain's CDR3 is CASSRDRAPGELFF. In DNA form, the CDR3 reads TGTGCCAGCAGCCGTGACAGGGCCCCCGGGGAGCTGTTTTTT. The J gene is TRBJ2-2, the V gene TRBV5-4; 7 positions agree with TRBD1. J was trimmed by 6 bases and V by 4 bases; bases with no gene match: 6. CDR1 and CDR2 (germline): SGHNT, YYREEE (reference sequence). The CDR3 length is 14 residues. Complete variable domain (other parts from reference TRBV5-4 and TRBJ2-2): ETGVTQSPTHLIKTRGQQVTLRCSSQSGHNTVSWYQQALGQGPQFIFQYYREEENGRGNFPPRFSGLQFPNYSSELNVNALELDDSALYLCASSRDRAPGELFFGEGSRLTVL.

The chain employs TRBV2 and TRBJ2-1; 8 bases are shared with TRBD1. Looked up from germline, CDR1 is SNHLY and CDR2 is FYNNEI. The CDR3 spans 11 residues. With V trimmed by 7 bases and J by 9 bases, 2 bases remained unmatched. CDR3: CASMQGAEQFF. The CDR3 region has the DNA TGTGCCAGCATGCAGGGGGCTGAGCAGTTCTTC.

The rearrangement joins TRBV7-2 to TRBJ1-6, with D uncertain. The V and J ends lost 0 bases and 0 bases respectively, with 9 bases between them. The V gene's germline CDR1 is SGHTA and CDR2 FQGNSA. This CDR3 is 17 amino acids long. The CDR3 protein is CASSLAPFSSYNSPLHF. In DNA, the CDR3 is TGTGCCAGCAGCTTAGCGCCGTTCAGCTCCTATAATTCACCCCTCCACTTT.

The gene calls are TRBV19 and TRBJ1-6; 9 bases map to TRBD1. J lost 6 bases, V lost 5 bases, and 5 bases had no gene match. The CDR3 has 15 residues. Per germline, CDR1 LNHDA and CDR2 SQIVND (reference sequence). CDR3 amino acids: CASSSQDRGNSPLHF. The CDR3 coding sequence is TGTGCCAGTAGTTCTCAGGACAGGGGTAATTCACCCCTCCACTTT.

The gene calls are TRBV14 and TRBJ2-1, with TRBD2 matching 11 bases. CDR1 is SGHDN and CDR2 is FVKESK in the germline V gene. With V trimmed by 5 bases and J by 0 bases, 6 bases remained unmatched. The CDR3 consists of 17 residues. Written as DNA, the CDR3 is TGTGCCAGCAGCATCGCTAGCGGGAGGCTCTCCTACAATGAGCAGTTCTTC. This translates into CASSIASGRLSYNEQFF.

This sequence joins TRBV6-6 and TRBJ1-1; D remains ambiguous. CDR1 is MNHNY and CDR2 is SVGAGI in the germline V gene (reference sequence). V lost 6 bases, J lost 0 bases, and 8 bases lay in between. CDR3 length equals 13 residues. The CDR3: CASSGGMNTEAFF. The CDR3 DNA sequence: TGTGCCAGCAGCGGAGGTATGAACACTGAAGCTTTCTTT.

The chain links TRBV15 to TRBJ2-5, with D possibly TRBD1 on 6 matching bases. The CDR3 length is 13 residues. CDR1 is LNHNV, CDR2 YYDKDF, per germline (reference sequence). The V gene lost 3 bases and the J gene lost 7 bases, with 12 bases spanning the gap. The chain's CDR3 is CATSRDRWGTQYF. In DNA form, the CDR3 reads TGTGCCACCAGCAGGGACAGATGGGGGACCCAGTACTTC.